This T cell receptor beta chain was identified during a study of T-cell memory formation after mild COVID-19. The wider study: Clusters of TCRs were largely donor specific. Study-level findings and limits: Later expanders leaned toward CD4+, whereas clones contracting from day 15 to 85 were balanced CD4/CD8. Contracting CD4+ clones sat mainly in CM and EM; CD8+ in EMRA.

A word on this clonotype: Its antigen is not identified.

The CDR3 has 14 amino acids. V was shortened by 4 bases and J by 7 bases, with 16 bases between the two germline ends. Germline-derived CDR1 and CDR2 are MNHNS and SASEGT. A 5'RACE reaction primed in the constant segment made cDNA libraries of TCR alpha and TCR beta, and these carried sample barcodes and UMIs. In TCRdb, the 5' RACE reads were re-called with MiXCR into one record per CDR3 protein. The sample has 150,000 to 200,000 distinct CDR3 sequences, around a tenth seen once. The sequence derives from a young man who had mild COVID-19 (a few samples of this study predate the infection). Cell type and time point are not known. The V and J genes are TRBV6-1 and TRBJ1-2; tentatively, D is TRBD1 (5 bases). The specimen was PBMCs or a T cell subset sorted from them (not recorded which). The CDR3 nucleotides read TGTGCCAGCAGTGGACCCCCAGGGACGGGTGGCTACACCTTC. Its translation is CASSGPPGTGGYTF.